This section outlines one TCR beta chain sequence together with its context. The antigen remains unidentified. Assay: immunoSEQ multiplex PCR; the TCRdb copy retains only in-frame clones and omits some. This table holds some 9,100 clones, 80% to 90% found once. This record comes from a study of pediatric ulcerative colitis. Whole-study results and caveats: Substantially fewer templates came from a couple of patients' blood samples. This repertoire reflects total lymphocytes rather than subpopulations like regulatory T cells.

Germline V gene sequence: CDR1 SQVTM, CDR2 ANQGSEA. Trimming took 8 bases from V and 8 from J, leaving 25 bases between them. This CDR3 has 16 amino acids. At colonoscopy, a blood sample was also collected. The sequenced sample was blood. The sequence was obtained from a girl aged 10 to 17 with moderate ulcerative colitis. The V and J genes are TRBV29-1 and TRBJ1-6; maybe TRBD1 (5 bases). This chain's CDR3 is CSSHPPSRGDHSPLHF. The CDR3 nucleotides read TGCAGCTCCCACCCGCCCTCGAGAGGGGATCATTCACCCCTCCACTTT.